The next 19 T cell receptor beta chains were all read from a single sample in a study of shared T cell receptors in the human thymus. Measured with immunoSEQ multiplex PCR; TCRdb has only the in-frame clones, and not every one. Among some 720,000 clones listed, around nine tenths were seen once. These data also featured in a second study, about human thymus T cells.

The sequenced material came from thymocytes. These receptors were taken from a boy under two years old with a congenital heart defect.

The sample holds a few counts of this clone. V usage is TRBV5-1 and J usage is TRBJ2-1, with 10 nucleotides matching TRBD2. Trimming took 0 bases from V and 7 from J; bases not matched to a gene: 13. CDR1 SGHRS and CDR2 YFSETQ come from the germline V gene. The length of the CDR3 is 18 residues. Here the CDR3 DNA reads TGCGCCAGCAGCTTGGCCCCATTTGGTAGCGGGAGGTGTAATGAGCAGTTCTTC. This translates into CASSLAPFGSGRCNEQFF.

The chain uses TRBV10-3 and TRBJ2-1; the match to TRBD2 covers 12 bases. Per germline, CDR1 ENHRY and CDR2 SYGVKD. The CDR3 spans 16 residues. The ends lost 4 bases at V and 6 bases at J; junction bases unmatched: 7. The CDR3 region is CAISGASGRASNEQFF. The CDR3, as DNA: TGTGCCATCAGTGGGGCTAGCGGGAGGGCTTCCAATGAGCAGTTCTTC.

The gene calls are TRBV4-1 and TRBJ1-4, with 7 nucleotides matching TRBD1. Germline-derived CDR1 and CDR2 are MGHRA and YSYEKL. V shed 3 bases, J shed 0 bases, and the junction held 4 bases outside the gene matches. This CDR3 is 16 amino acids long. The CDR3: CASSQGQFSTNEKLFF. CDR3 sequence (DNA): TGCGCCAGCAGCCAGGGACAGTTTTCAACTAATGAAAAACTGTTTTTT.

The chain has TRBV12-2 and TRBJ1-3. TRBV12-2 is labeled a pseudogene. The CDR3 length is 16 residues. The CDR3 protein is CASRSPRRLSGNTIYF. CDR3 coding DNA: TGTGCAAGTCGCTCCCCAAGGCGGCTATCTGGAAACACCATATATTTT.

This rearrangement joins TRBV27 to TRBJ2-5, with 9 bases identical to TRBD2. The J call is uncertain, as TRBJ2-7 better fits the DNA end. This CDR3 is 14 amino acids long. CDR1 and CDR2 (germline): MNHEY, SMNVEV (reference sequence). The CDR3 nucleotides are TGTGCCAGCAGTGAACCGGGACTAGCATACGAGCAGTACTTC. This translates into CASSEPGLAYEQYF.

The V and J genes are TRBV4-3 and TRBJ2-7, with D perhaps TRBD2 (7 bases). The CDR3 covers 17 residues. Germline V gene sequence: CDR1 LGHNA, CDR2 YSLEER. Trimming took 4 bases from V and 3 from J, leaving 22 bases between them. The CDR3 DNA sequence: TGCGCCAGCAGCCCCTATGGGGGGGGGACACTCCTCTACGAGCAGTACTTC. This translates into CASSPYGGGTLLYEQYF.

V and J are TRBV11-3 and TRBJ1-2; 8 nucleotides align to TRBD1. The CDR3 has 15 residues. CDR1 SGHNT and CDR2 YENEEA come from the germline V gene. J was trimmed by 6 bases and V by 1 base; bases with no gene match: 7. The CDR3 spells CASSLVAGGPDGYTF. The CDR3 nucleotides are TGTGCCAGCAGCTTAGTCGCAGGGGGCCCTGATGGCTACACCTTC.

V is TRBV5-4 and J is TRBJ2-7, with 8 bases identical to TRBD2. The CDR3 spans 18 residues. V shed 4 bases and J 0 bases; nucleotides not matched to a gene: 15. Germline CDR1 is SGHNT and CDR2 is YYREEE (reference sequence). This CDR3 is CASSTYWAGGVSSYEQYF. The CDR3 bases are TGTGCCAGCAGCACTTACTGGGCGGGGGGTGTCAGCTCCTACGAGCAGTACTTC.

This chain joins TRBV4-1 and TRBJ2-3; D might be TRBD2 (5 bases). The V end lost 0 bases, the J end lost 2 bases, and 12 bases lay between the germline ends. Germline V gives CDR1 MGHRA, CDR2 YSYEKL. The CDR3 extends over 16 amino acids. The CDR3 coding sequence is TGCGCCAGCAGCCAAGACGAGGACTCCAACACAGATACGCAGTATTTT. Its protein product is CASSQDEDSNTDTQYF.

The genes are TRBV4-3 and TRBJ2-5; tentative D call: TRBD1 (6 bases). The germline V and J ends were trimmed by 4 bases and 0 bases, with 18 bases remaining between them. This CDR3 comprises 17 residues. Germline V gene data show CDR1 as LGHNA and CDR2 as YSLEER. In DNA, the CDR3 is TGCGCCAGCAGCCCAGTACTCCGGGACAACTACCAAGAGACCCAGTACTTC. Translating gives CASSPVLRDNYQETQYF.

The chain couples TRBV5-1 to TRBJ2-1; D is ambiguous. The V gene's germline CDR1 is SGHRS and CDR2 YFSETQ. The CDR3 sequence is 16 residues long. V dropped 0 bases and J dropped 3 bases, with 13 bases sitting between them. CDR3 in DNA: TGCGCCAGCAGCTTGGTTACCCGAGCCCTCTACAATGAGCAGTTCTTC. Encoded protein: CASSLVTRALYNEQFF.

The genes are TRBV29-1 and TRBJ2-1; TRBD2 agrees at 14 bases. The junction had 11 bases not matched to a gene; V was cut back by 0 bases and J by 10 bases. Germline V gives CDR1 SQVTM, CDR2 ANQGSEA. The CDR3 totals 17 residues. Here the CDR3 DNA reads TGCAGCGTTGAAGATGGGACTAGCGGGAGCCTTAGATGGGAGCAGTTCTTC. This sequence encodes CSVEDGTSGSLRWEQFF.

The table lists this clone with a count of one. The V call is TRBV30, the J call TRBJ2-7; TRBD1 agrees at 10 bases. This CDR3 is built from 13 residues. CDR1 is GTSNPN and CDR2 is SVGIG in the germline V gene (reference sequence). After removal of 5 bases from V and 5 bases from J, the junction contained 6 bases not matched to a gene. CDR3 coding DNA: TGTGCCTGGGTAGACAGGGGGCACAACGAGCAGTACTTC. Residues: CAWVDRGHNEQYF.

The chain couples TRBV7-2 to TRBJ2-1, with 7 bases identical to TRBD2. Per the germline V gene, CDR1 is SGHTA and CDR2 is FQGNSA. Trimming took 1 base from V and 6 from J; bases not matched to a gene: 9. The CDR3 sequence is 16 residues long. CDR3 coding DNA: TGTGCCAGCAGCTTAGGGTGGTCTAGCGGCAGCAATGAGCAGTTCTTC. Translated, it gives CASSLGWSSGSNEQFF.

This clone was counted only a few times. The rearrangement joins TRBV18 to TRBJ1-3; 7 bases are shared with TRBD1. Germline-derived CDR1 and CDR2 are KGHSH and LQKENI. The CDR3 has 16 amino acids. Unmatched junction bases numbered 6, after V lost 2 bases and J lost 2 bases. DNA of the CDR3: TGTGCCAGCTCACCAGCCGGGACAGTGACTGGAAACACCATATATTTT. Residues: CASSPAGTVTGNTIYF.

This clone was seen a few times. The chain joins TRBV27 to TRBJ2-7, with D maybe TRBD1 (5 bases). V was pared by 0 bases and J by 7 bases, with 13 bases between. This CDR3 spans 14 amino acids. Germline V gene data show CDR1 as MNHEY and CDR2 as SMNVEV (reference sequence). The CDR3 is CASSLSGQGSEQYF. CDR3 DNA sequence: TGTGCCAGCAGTTTATCGGGGCAGGGTAGTGAGCAGTACTTC.

The chain couples TRBV6-1 to TRBJ2-2; TRBD2 is a possible D gene (7 bases). CDR1 and CDR2 (germline): MNHNS, SASEGT. This CDR3 spans 17 amino acids. V shed 4 bases and J shed 1 base, with 16 bases lying between them. CDR3 loop: CASSGASGGGNTGELFF. The CDR3 nucleotides are TGTGCCAGCAGTGGGGCTAGCGGAGGGGGGAACACCGGGGAGCTGTTTTTT.

A remark on this clone: The junction does not match germline at one end; this may be a read error. The chain recombines TRBV27 with TRBJ1-1; TRBD1 matches at 12 bases. Germline lookup yields CDR1 MNHEY and CDR2 SMNVEV (reference sequence). The CDR3 has 16 residues. CDR3 protein: CASRDRDRGQGTETFF. The CDR3 DNA reads TGTGCCAGCAGGGACCGGGACAGGGGGCAGGGTACTGAAACTTTCTTT.

The chain carries TRBV2 and TRBJ2-1, with TRBD2 as a possible D gene (5 bases). The germline V gene encodes CDR1 SNHLY and CDR2 FYNNEI. Trimming took off 5 bases at V and 0 bases at J, with 8 bases between the two ends. The CDR3 consists of 14 residues. The CDR3 bases are TGTGCCAGCAGTTCCGGGGTCTCCTACAATGAGCAGTTCTTC. Translation gives CASSSGVSYNEQFF.